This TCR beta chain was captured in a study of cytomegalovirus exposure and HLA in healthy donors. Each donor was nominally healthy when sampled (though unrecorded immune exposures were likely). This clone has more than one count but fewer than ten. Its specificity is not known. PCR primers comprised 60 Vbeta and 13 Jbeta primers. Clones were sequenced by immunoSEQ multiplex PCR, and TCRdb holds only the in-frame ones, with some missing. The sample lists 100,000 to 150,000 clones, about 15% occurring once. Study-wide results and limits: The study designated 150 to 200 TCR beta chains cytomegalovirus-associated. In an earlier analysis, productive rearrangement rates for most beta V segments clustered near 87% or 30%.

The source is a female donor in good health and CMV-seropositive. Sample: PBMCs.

DNA for the CDR3: TGTGCCAGCAGCGTAGTGGGGGATGGGGGGACCGGGGAGCTGTTTTTT. It yields the protein CASSVVGDGGTGELFF. The chain couples TRBV9 to TRBJ2-2; D perhaps matches TRBD2 (6 bases). CDR1 and CDR2 (germline): SGDLS, YYNGEE. Trimming pared 0 bases from V and 5 bases from J, leaving 14 bases between. There are 16 residues in the CDR3.